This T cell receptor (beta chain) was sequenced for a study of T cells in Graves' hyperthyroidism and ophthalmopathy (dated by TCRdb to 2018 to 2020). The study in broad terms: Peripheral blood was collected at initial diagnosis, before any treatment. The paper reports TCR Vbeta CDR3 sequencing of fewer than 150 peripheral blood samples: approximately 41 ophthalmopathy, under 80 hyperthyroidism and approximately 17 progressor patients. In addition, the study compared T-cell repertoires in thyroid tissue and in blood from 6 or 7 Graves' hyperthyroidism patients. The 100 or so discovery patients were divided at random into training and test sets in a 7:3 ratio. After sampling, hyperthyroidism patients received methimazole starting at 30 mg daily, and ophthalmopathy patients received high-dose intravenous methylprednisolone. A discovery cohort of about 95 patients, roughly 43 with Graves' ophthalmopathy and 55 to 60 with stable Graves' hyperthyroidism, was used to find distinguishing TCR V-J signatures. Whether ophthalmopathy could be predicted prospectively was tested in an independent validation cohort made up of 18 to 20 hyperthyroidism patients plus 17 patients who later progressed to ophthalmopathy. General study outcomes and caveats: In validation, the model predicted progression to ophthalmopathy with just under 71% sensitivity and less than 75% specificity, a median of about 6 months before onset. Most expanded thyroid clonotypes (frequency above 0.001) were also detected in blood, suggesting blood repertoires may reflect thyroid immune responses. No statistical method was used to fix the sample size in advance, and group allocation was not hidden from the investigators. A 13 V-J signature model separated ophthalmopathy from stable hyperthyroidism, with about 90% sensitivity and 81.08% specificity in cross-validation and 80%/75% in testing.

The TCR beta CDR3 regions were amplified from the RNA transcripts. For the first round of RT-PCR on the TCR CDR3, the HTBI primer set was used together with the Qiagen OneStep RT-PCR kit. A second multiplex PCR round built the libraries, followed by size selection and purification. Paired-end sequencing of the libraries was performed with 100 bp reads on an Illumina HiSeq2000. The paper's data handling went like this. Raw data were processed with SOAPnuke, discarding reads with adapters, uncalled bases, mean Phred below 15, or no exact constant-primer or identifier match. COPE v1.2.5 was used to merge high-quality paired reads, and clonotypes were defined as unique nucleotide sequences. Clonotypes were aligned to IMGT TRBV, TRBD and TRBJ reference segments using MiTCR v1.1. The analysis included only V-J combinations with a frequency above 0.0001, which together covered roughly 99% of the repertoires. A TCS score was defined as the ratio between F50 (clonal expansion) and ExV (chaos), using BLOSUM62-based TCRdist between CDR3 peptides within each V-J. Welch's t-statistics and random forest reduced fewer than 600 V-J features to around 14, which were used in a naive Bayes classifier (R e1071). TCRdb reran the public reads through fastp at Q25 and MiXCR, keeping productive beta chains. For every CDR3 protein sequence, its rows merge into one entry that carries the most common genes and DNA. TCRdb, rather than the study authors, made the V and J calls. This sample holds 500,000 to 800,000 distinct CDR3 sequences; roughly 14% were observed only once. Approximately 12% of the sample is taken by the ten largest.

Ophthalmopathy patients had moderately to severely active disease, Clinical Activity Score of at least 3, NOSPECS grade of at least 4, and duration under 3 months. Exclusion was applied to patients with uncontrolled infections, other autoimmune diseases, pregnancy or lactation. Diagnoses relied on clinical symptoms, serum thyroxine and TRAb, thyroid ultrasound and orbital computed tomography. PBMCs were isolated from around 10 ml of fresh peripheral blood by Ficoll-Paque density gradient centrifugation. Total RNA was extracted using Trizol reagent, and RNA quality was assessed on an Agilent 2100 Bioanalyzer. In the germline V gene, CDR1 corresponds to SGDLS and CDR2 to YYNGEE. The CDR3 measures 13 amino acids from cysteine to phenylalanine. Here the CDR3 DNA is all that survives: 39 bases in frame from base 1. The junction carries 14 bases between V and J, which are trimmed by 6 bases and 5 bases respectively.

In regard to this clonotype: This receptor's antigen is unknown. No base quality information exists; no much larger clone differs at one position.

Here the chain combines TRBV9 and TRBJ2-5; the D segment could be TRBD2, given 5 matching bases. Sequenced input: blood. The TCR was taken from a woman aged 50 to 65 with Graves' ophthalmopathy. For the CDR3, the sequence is CASNLGGGETQYF. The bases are TGTGCCAGCAACCTAGGAGGTGGGGAGACCCAGTACTTC.